This TCR beta chain is drawn from a study of OX40 agonist ivuxolimab in advanced cancers. Study-wide points: Both blood CD4+ and CD8+ T cells showed clonal growth by week 6 at 0.1 to 3.0 mg/kg.

Worth noting for this clone: Its antigen is unidentified.

The germline V gene encodes CDR1 SQVTM and CDR2 ANQGSEA. The CDR3 has 13 residues. Profiling relied on immunoSEQ multiplex PCR, and the TCRdb table lists in-frame clones only, not all of them. The data show approximately 58,000 clones, 88% seen once. Specimen: CD4+ or CD8+ T cells sorted from blood, collected in a trial of the OX40 agonist ivuxolimab. The rearrangement links TRBV29-1 to TRBJ2-5, with 8 bases aligning to TRBD1. The assigned J gene may be wrong: the sequence end matches TRBJ2-7 better. The source is an adult with an advanced solid tumor such as melanoma, head and neck, liver or kidney cancer. The CDR3 DNA reads as TGCAGCGTTGGTCAGGGGGCGGGCTACGAGCAGTACTTC. It specifies CSVGQGAGYEQYF.